Listed below are T cell receptor beta chains from one sample, sequenced in a study of blood T cells in healthy people across ages. TCRdb recomputed calls from the 5' RACE reads with MiXCR, one row per CDR3 protein. The top ten clones hold about 23% of a sample with around 1,900,000 distinct CDR3 sequences, more than 35% of them seen once. Sequenced sample: blood. The origin of the receptors is a human donor in good health. The CDR3 runs from the conserved cysteine through the conserved F or W. A D gene is named only where the DNA matches it firmly. Only part of the rows carry a size: once, few, many, or a class if the clone is expanded.

V gene: TRBV29-1; J gene: TRBJ1-1; D gene: .; clone size: .; CDR3 DNA: TGCAGCGTTGACTCCGGACGGACAAACACTGAAGCTTTCTTT; CDR3 protein: CSVDSGRTNTEAFF
V gene: TRBV6-6; J gene: TRBJ1-5; D gene: .; clone size: few; CDR3 DNA: TGTGCCAGCACTCCGATCGGCAATCAGCCCCAGCATTTT; CDR3 protein: CASTPIGNQPQHF
V gene: TRBV15; J gene: TRBJ2-1; D gene: .; clone size: few; CDR3 DNA: TGTGCCACCAGCAGGGGCAAGGTGAGCTCCTACAATGAGCAGTTCTTC; CDR3 protein: CATSRGKVSSYNEQFF
V gene: TRBV7-9; J gene: TRBJ1-2; D gene: .; clone size: .; CDR3 DNA: TGTGCCAGCAGCTCCTCCCAGGGGCAAGGCTACACCTTC; CDR3 protein: CASSSSQGQGYTF
V gene: TRBV20-1; J gene: TRBJ1-2; D gene: .; clone size: few; CDR3 DNA: TGCAGTGCTAGAGATCCTGCCAGGGCTCATGGCTACACCTTC; CDR3 protein: CSARDPARAHGYTF
V gene: TRBV3-1; J gene: TRBJ1-5; D gene: .; clone size: .; CDR3 DNA: TGTGCCAGCAGCCAAGATCTCAGCGGGCATCAGCCCCAGCATTTT; CDR3 protein: CASSQDLSGHQPQHF
V gene: TRBV12-3/TRBV12-4; J gene: TRBJ2-3; D gene: .; clone size: .; CDR3 DNA: TGTGCCAGCGGACTCCGGGTACTGAGGGGGTATTTT; CDR3 protein: CASGLRVLRGYF
V gene: TRBV7-2; J gene: TRBJ2-3; D gene: .; clone size: .; CDR3 DNA: TGTGCCAGCACCTCCTTACAAGATACGCAGTATTTT; CDR3 protein: CASTSLQDTQYF
V gene: TRBV2; J gene: TRBJ2-5; D gene: .; clone size: few; CDR3 DNA: TGTGCCAGCGCCAGGAACAGGGAAGAGACCCAGTACTTC; CDR3 protein: CASARNREETQYF
V gene: TRBV10-3; J gene: TRBJ2-5; D gene: .; clone size: few; CDR3 DNA: TGTGCCACCGCCAGAGGTCAAGAGACCCAGTACTTC; CDR3 protein: CATARGQETQYF
V gene: TRBV10-3; J gene: TRBJ2-1; D gene: TRBD1; clone size: .; CDR3 DNA: TGTGCCATCCCCCGGGACAGGGGCCCCAATGAGCAGTTCTTC; CDR3 protein: CAIPRDRGPNEQFF
V gene: TRBV20-1; J gene: TRBJ1-2; D gene: .; clone size: .; CDR3 DNA: TGCAGTGCTAGAGAGGTAGACTATGGCTACACCTTC; CDR3 protein: CSAREVDYGYTF
V gene: TRBV6-6; J gene: TRBJ2-7; D gene: .; clone size: .; CDR3 DNA: TGTGCCAGCAAGGAGATAGGCGAGCAGTACTTC; CDR3 protein: CASKEIGEQYF
V gene: TRBV10-3; J gene: TRBJ2-2; D gene: TRBD1; clone size: .; CDR3 DNA: TGTGCCATCAGTCGGGACAGGCTCGCCGGGGAGCTGTTTTTT; CDR3 protein: CAISRDRLAGELFF
V gene: TRBV5-1; J gene: TRBJ1-2; D gene: .; clone size: .; CDR3 DNA: TGCGCCAGCAGCTTGGAACCAAGTAATGCTAACTACGGCTACACCTTC; CDR3 protein: CASSLEPSNANYGYTF